The 32 T cell receptor beta chains in this list originate from one sample, sequenced in a study of CD8+ T cells in alopecia areata. RNA extraction and reverse transcription yielded cDNA as sequencing template. Repertoires were generated with immunoSEQ multiplex PCR, while TCRdb's copy carries only in-frame clones and drops some. In the table there are 50,000 to 70,000 clones, around 47% of which are singletons. The sample was NKG2D-low CD8+ T cells sorted from blood. The receptors originated from a human donor with alopecia areata.

The chain couples TRBV28 to TRBJ2-7; 7 bases agree with TRBD1. The germline CDR1 and CDR2 sequences are MDHEN and SYDVKM. V was clipped by 6 bases and J by 3 bases; unmatched bases: 8. The CDR3 runs 14 residues. CDR3: CASRFGTEYYEQYF. The CDR3 DNA sequence: TGTGCCAGCAGATTCGGGACAGAATACTACGAGCAGTACTTC.

V gene TRBV4-2 combines with J gene TRBJ2-7; D remains unclear. The V end was cut by 4 bases, the J end by 0 bases, with 7 bases between. The CDR3 contains 13 residues. The germline V gene encodes CDR1 LGHNA and CDR2 YNFKEQ. The CDR3 loop reads CASSPPLSYEQYF. Written as DNA, the CDR3 is TGTGCCAGCAGCCCGCCCCTCTCCTACGAGCAGTACTTC.

V usage is TRBV7-9 and J usage is TRBJ2-7, with 10 bases matching TRBD1. The length of the CDR3 is 15 residues. V was clipped by 5 bases and J by 5 bases; unmatched bases: 9. The germline V gene has CDR1 SEHNR and CDR2 FQNEAQ (reference sequence). CDR3 residues: CASSPRDRGAHEQYF. The CDR3 DNA reads as TGTGCCAGCAGCCCCCGGGACAGGGGAGCACACGAGCAGTACTTC. Full variable domain (outside the CDR3, taken from reference TRBV7-9 and TRBJ2-7): DTGVSQNPRHKITKRGQNVTFRCDPISEHNRLYWYRQTLGQGPEFLTYFQNEAQLEKSRLLSDRFSAERPKGSFSTLEIQRTEQGDSAMYLCASSPRDRGAHEQYFGPGTRLTVT.

By share, this clone counts as medium-sized. This chain uses TRBV15 with TRBJ1-1; a possible D gene is TRBD1 (5 bases). Trimming removed 2 bases from V and 3 bases from J, with 16 bases in between. The CDR3 runs to 16 residues. Germline V gene sequence: CDR1 LNHNV, CDR2 YYDKDF (reference sequence). Here the CDR3 DNA reads TGTGCCACCAGCAGATTCGTCCAGGGCTTAGACACTGAAGCTTTCTTT. Protein sequence: CATSRFVQGLDTEAFF. Variable domain in full (rest from reference TRBV15 and TRBJ1-1): DAMVIQNPRYQVTQFGKPVTLSCSQTLNHNVMYWYQQKSSQAPKLLFHYYDKDFNNEADTPDNFQSRRPNTSFCFLDIRSPGLGDTAMYLCATSRFVQGLDTEAFFGQGTRLTVV.

CDR3 in DNA: TGTGCCAGCAGTGAACTTGGGTCAAGGACAGATACGCAGTATTTT. This encodes CASSELGSRTDTQYF. The chain has TRBV2 and TRBJ2-3, with unresolved D. With 2 bases removed from V and 3 bases from J, the gap between germline ends came to 12 bases. Germline loops: CDR1 SNHLY, CDR2 FYNNEI. This CDR3 spans 15 amino acids. The complete variable domain, with remaining parts taken from reference TRBV2 and TRBJ2-3, reads EPEVTQTPSHQVTQMGQEVILRCVPISNHLYFYWYRQILGQKVEFLVSFYNNEISEKSEIFDDQFSVERPDGSNFTLKIRSTKLEDSAMYFCASSELGSRTDTQYFGPGTRLTVL.

This clone has more than one count but fewer than ten. J is TRBJ2-7 and V is TRBV29-1, with unresolved D. CDR3 length: 14 residues. Germline V gene lookup returns CDR1 SQVTM and CDR2 ANQGSEA. V lost 1 base and J lost 2, with 12 bases in between. CDR3 DNA: TGCAGCGTTGAAGTTCCCGGGCAGACCTACGAGCAGTACTTC. This sequence encodes CSVEVPGQTYEQYF.

This clone was seen more than once but under ten times. The rearrangement uses TRBV5-1 and TRBJ2-2, with a weak D call TRBD1 (5 bases). The CDR3 is 16 residues long. Germline V gene lookup returns CDR1 SGHRS and CDR2 YFSETQ. V lost 3 bases to trimming and J lost 0 bases, with 12 bases between them. In nucleotides, the CDR3 is TGCGCCAGCAGCTCTGGAGACAGACCGAACACCGGGGAGCTGTTTTTT. Amino acids: CASSSGDRPNTGELFF. The full variable domain, its missing parts supplied by reference TRBV5-1 and TRBJ2-2, is KAGVTQTPRYLIKTRGQQVTLSCSPISGHRSVSWYQQTPGQGLQFLFEYFSETQRNKGNFPGRFSGRQFSNSRSEMNVSTLELGDSALYLCASSSGDRPNTGELFFGEGSRLTVL.

This chain connects TRBV2 to TRBJ1-5, with a tentative D call TRBD1 (6 bases). CDR1 is SNHLY and CDR2 is FYNNEI in the germline V gene. The V end lost 3 bases, the J end lost 7 bases, and 16 bases lay between the germline ends. This CDR3 has 15 amino acids. The CDR3 here is CASSEWGARSQPQHF. DNA for the CDR3: TGTGCCAGCAGTGAGTGGGGGGCGCGGAGCCAGCCCCAGCATTTT.

This clone was seen only a few times. The chain has TRBV9 and TRBJ2-3, with TRBD2 matching over 7 bases. This CDR3 comprises 15 residues. J was trimmed by 6 bases and V by 3 bases; bases with no gene match: 10. Germline-derived CDR1 and CDR2 are SGDLS and YYNGEE. The CDR3 reads CASSGSGRGADTQYF. The DNA for the CDR3 is TGTGCCAGCAGCGGTAGCGGGCGGGGTGCGGATACGCAGTATTTT.

This clone was observed a few times. The chain employs TRBV7-9 and TRBJ2-7; TRBD1 agrees at 8 bases. The CDR3 extends over 12 amino acids. The germline CDR1 and CDR2 sequences are SEHNR and FQNEAQ (reference sequence). V lost 8 bases to trimming and J lost 7 bases; unmatched junction nucleotides: 7. The CDR3 here is CASSWGDREQYF. Here the CDR3 DNA reads TGTGCCAGCTCCTGGGGGGACAGGGAGCAGTACTTC.

CDR3 nucleotide sequence: TGTGCCAGCAGCCCTACCGATGGGGGGGCGGGTGAGCAGTTCTTC. Translation: CASSPTDGGAGEQFF. V usage is TRBV9 and J usage is TRBJ2-1, with D perhaps matching TRBD2 (7 bases). The ends were cut back, 4 bases at V and 9 bases at J, with 20 bases in the middle. CDR3 size: 15 residues. The germline V gene has CDR1 SGDLS and CDR2 YYNGEE.

This clone was seen a single time. The CDR3 DNA sequence: TGTGCCAGCACCTCTCGACGGGGCCCCGGGGAGCTGTTTTTT. Translation gives CASTSRRGPGELFF. V gene TRBV6-5 combines with J gene TRBJ2-2, with D perhaps given as TRBD1 or TRBD2 (5 bases each). This CDR3 is 14 amino acids long. Germline V gene data show CDR1 as MNHEY and CDR2 as SVGAGI. The V gene lost 7 bases and the J gene lost 6 bases, with 15 bases spanning the gap.

This clone was detected once. The chain recombines TRBV7-2 with TRBJ2-3, with a possible D match to TRBD2 (6 bases). Trimming removed 1 base at V and 2 bases at J, with 10 bases between. The germline V gene encodes CDR1 SGHTA and CDR2 FQGNSA. The CDR3 sequence is 15 residues long. The CDR3 coding sequence is TGTGCCAGCAGCTTAGAAGGAGGGTCCACAGATACGCAGTATTTT. This gives the protein CASSLEGGSTDTQYF.

V usage is TRBV5-1 and J usage is TRBJ2-1; 10 bases align to TRBD2. Germline-derived CDR1 and CDR2 are SGHRS and YFSETQ. V shed 4 bases and J 5 bases; nucleotides not matched to a gene: 6. The CDR3 is 15 residues long. CDR3 sequence (DNA): TGCGCCAGCAGCACCGGACTAGCGGCTAACAATGAGCAGTTCTTC. Encoded protein: CASSTGLAANNEQFF.

V usage is TRBV29-1 and J usage is TRBJ2-3, with 9 bases identical to TRBD1. V lost 7 bases, J lost 6 bases, and 8 bases stayed unmatched. Looked up from germline, CDR1 is SQVTM and CDR2 is ANQGSEA. The CDR3 runs to 13 residues. Here the CDR3 reads CSAPGQGHDTQYF. The DNA of the CDR3 is TGCAGCGCCCCGGGACAGGGTCATGATACGCAGTATTTT.

This clone has just a few counts. The genes are TRBV5-1 and TRBJ1-1, with D perhaps TRBD1 (5 bases). Germline CDR1 reads SGHRS; CDR2 reads YFSETQ. Trimming cost V 5 bases and J 3 bases, with 14 bases left between them. This CDR3 region has 14 residues. CDR3 in DNA: TGCGCCAGCAGTGCCTCAGGACACCACACTGAAGCTTTCTTT. This encodes CASSASGHHTEAFF.

The chain couples TRBV25-1 to TRBJ2-5; the D gene is possibly TRBD1 (6 bases). Per germline, CDR1 MGHDK and CDR2 SYGVNS. Deletions cut 4 bases from V and 2 bases from J, with 11 bases between. The length of the CDR3 is 14 residues. CDR3 nucleotides: TGTGCCAGCAGTGGGTGGACAGAACAAGAGACCCAGTACTTC. This codes for CASSGWTEQETQYF.

This clone has more than one count but fewer than ten. V usage is TRBV29-1 and J usage is TRBJ2-1; D gene ambiguous. The CDR3 is 13 amino acids. V lost 1 base and J lost 6, with 10 bases in between. The germline V gene encodes CDR1 SQVTM and CDR2 ANQGSEA. The CDR3 DNA sequence: TGCAGCGTTGAAGGACAACAACCCAATGAGCAGTTCTTC. It codes for CSVEGQQPNEQFF.

The rearrangement joins TRBV4-2 to TRBJ2-7; the D gene is possibly TRBD2 (7 bases). Germline assignment: CDR1 LGHNA and CDR2 YNFKEQ. The CDR3 contains 17 residues. The V and J ends lost 4 bases and 3 bases respectively, with 22 bases between them. This CDR3 is CASSRSGGGPVHYEQYF. Written as DNA, the CDR3 is TGTGCCAGCAGCCGGTCAGGCGGGGGCCCCGTCCACTACGAGCAGTACTTC.

This chain links TRBV5-1 with TRBJ2-7, with D maybe TRBD2 (5 bases). This CDR3 comprises 16 residues. V was pared by 0 bases and J by 0 bases, with 13 bases between. CDR1 is SGHRS, CDR2 YFSETQ, per germline. The CDR3 here is CASSLARGTPSYEQYF. The CDR3, as DNA: TGCGCCAGCAGCTTGGCCCGGGGAACGCCCTCCTACGAGCAGTACTTC.

The chain combines TRBV30 with TRBJ2-7, with D hard to call. V dropped 5 bases and J dropped 6 bases, with 11 bases sitting between them. Per germline, CDR1 GTSNPN and CDR2 SVGIG (reference sequence). This CDR3 comprises 11 residues. In nucleotides, the CDR3 is TGTGCCTGGTCATACCTCTCCGAGCAGTACTTC. Translating gives CAWSYLSEQYF.

J is TRBJ1-5 and V is TRBV30, with D possibly being TRBD1 (5 bases). The germline V gene encodes CDR1 GTSNPN and CDR2 SVGIG (reference sequence). V was shortened by 3 bases and J by 3 bases, with 9 bases between the two germline ends. The CDR3 consists of 13 residues. The CDR3 here is CAWSAGNNQPQHF. The CDR3 region has the DNA TGTGCCTGGAGCGCAGGGAACAATCAGCCCCAGCATTTT.

CDR3 nucleotide sequence: TGCAGCGCCGAATCCTTCCAGGGGGAGGAAGGAACTGAAGCTTTCTTT. This sequence encodes CSAESFQGEEGTEAFF. J is TRBJ1-1 and V is TRBV29-1; 7 positions agree with TRBD1. Germline-derived CDR1 and CDR2 are SQVTM and ANQGSEA. V lost 7 bases to trimming and J lost 5 bases; unmatched junction nucleotides: 19. The CDR3 is 16 residues long.

This rearrangement joins TRBV7-2 to TRBJ2-7; either TRBD1 or TRBD2 may supply D (6 bases each). Trimming took off 5 bases at V and 5 bases at J, with 13 bases between the two ends. Germline V gene lookup returns CDR1 SGHTA and CDR2 FQGNSA. This CDR3 is 13 amino acids long. This chain's CDR3 is CASSAPGAHEQYF. The DNA for the CDR3 is TGTGCCAGCAGCGCCCCGGGGGCCCACGAGCAGTACTTC.

Concerning this clone itself: A read error may produce the germline difference seen at one junction end. The V call is TRBV19, the J call TRBJ2-2; no clear D gene. This CDR3 has 14 amino acids. Germline V gene sequence: CDR1 LNHDA, CDR2 SQIVND (reference sequence). This CDR3 is CAGSPALFAGELFF. CDR3 DNA sequence: TGTGCCGGTAGTCCTGCTCTTTTTGCCGGGGAGCTGTTTTTT.

This clone was picked up a small number of times. The gene calls are TRBV29-1 and TRBJ2-5; TRBD2 aligns across 7 bases. V trimming: 0 bases; J trimming: 1 base; junction bases outside the gene matches: 20. The germline V gene encodes CDR1 SQVTM and CDR2 ANQGSEA. The CDR3 contains 20 residues. The CDR3 region is CSVEDGVSGGKGISQETQYF. The DNA of the CDR3 is TGCAGCGTTGAAGATGGGGTCTCCGGGGGGAAGGGTATCAGCCAAGAGACCCAGTACTTC.

This chain uses TRBV28 with TRBJ2-1; D gene ambiguous. The germline V gene encodes CDR1 MDHEN and CDR2 SYDVKM. V lost 2 bases and J 0 bases, leaving 8 bases between the germline ends. The CDR3 spans 15 residues. CDR3 DNA: TGTGCCAGCAGTTTACCTTATAGCTCCTACAATGAGCAGTTCTTC. Protein sequence: CASSLPYSSYNEQFF.

There are a few counts of this clone. This chain uses TRBV29-1 with TRBJ1-2; D gene unclear. Germline V gene lookup returns CDR1 SQVTM and CDR2 ANQGSEA. The V gene lost 4 bases and the J gene lost 8 bases, with 8 bases spanning the gap. This CDR3 contains 10 residues. In DNA form, the CDR3 reads TGCAGCGTTGTCGAACTCGGCTACACCTTC. As protein: CSVVELGYTF. Complete variable domain (other parts from reference TRBV29-1 and TRBJ1-2): SAVISQKPSRDICQRGTSLTIQCQVDSQVTMMFWYRQQPGQSLTLIATANQGSEATYESGFVIDKFPISRPNLTFSTLTVSNMSPEDSSIYLCSVVELGYTFGSGTRLTVV.

The chain recombines TRBV29-1 with TRBJ1-4; D is perhaps TRBD1 (5 bases). The germline CDR1 and CDR2 sequences are SQVTM and ANQGSEA. The V gene lost 4 bases and the J gene lost 6 bases, with 21 bases spanning the gap. The CDR3 is 16 amino acids. The CDR3 DNA sequence: TGCAGCGTTGGTACCCGGCCGGCGGGGGGTGATGAAAAACTGTTTTTT. Residues: CSVGTRPAGGDEKLFF.

J is TRBJ2-1 and V is TRBV27; D gene unclear. This CDR3 region has 16 residues. Trimming pared 6 bases from V and 7 bases from J, leaving 22 bases between. The V gene's germline CDR1 is MNHEY and CDR2 SMNVEV (reference sequence). The DNA of the CDR3 is TGTGCCAGCAGAGGCAGCTTACAGTGGGTCATGAATGAGCAGTTCTTC. It translates to CASRGSLQWVMNEQFF.

The chain has TRBV27 and TRBJ2-7; no firm D call. CDR1 and CDR2 (germline): MNHEY, SMNVEV (reference sequence). V lost 0 bases, J lost 5 bases, and 8 bases lay in between. This CDR3 has 13 amino acids. CDR3: CASSLSSRNEQYF. CDR3 in DNA: TGTGCCAGCAGTTTATCGTCGAGAAACGAGCAGTACTTC.

The gene calls are TRBV29-1 and TRBJ1-2; perhaps TRBD1 as D (5 bases). The CDR3 is 15 amino acids. Germline values: CDR1 SQVTM, CDR2 ANQGSEA. Trimming pared 4 bases from V and 3 bases from J, leaving 18 bases between. The CDR3 sequence is CSVVEGMGVYYGYTF. The CDR3 nucleotides are TGCAGCGTTGTGGAGGGAATGGGGGTCTACTATGGCTACACCTTC.